This T cell receptor beta chain was captured in a study of T cell responses to AZD1222 COVID-19 vaccine. The table came from immunoSEQ multiplex PCR; TCRdb's copy has only in-frame clones and leaves some out. The sample carries more than 85,000 clones, 88% recorded once. With respect to this clone: The antigen is not known.

Study conclusions and caveats: Clonal diversity was possibly underestimated; the donors were predominantly white British and more often female.

The CDR3 contains 15 residues. CDR1 and CDR2 from the germline V gene are LGHNA and YNFKEQ. J gave up 4 bases and V 0 bases, and 1 base lay outside the gene matches. The sample in question was peripheral blood, obtained on day 0 of AZD1222 vaccination. The source is an adult in good health. This sequence joins TRBV4-2 and TRBJ2-2; 8 bases map to TRBD2. Written as DNA, the CDR3 is TGTGCCAGCAGCCAAGATGCGGGGGGCACCGGGGAGCTGTTTTTT. Amino acids: CASSQDAGGTGELFF.